The rows below give T cell receptor beta chains drawn from one sample of a study of cytomegalovirus exposure and HLA in healthy donors. Measured with immunoSEQ multiplex PCR; TCRdb has only the in-frame clones, and not every one. The sample gives over 150,000 clones, approximately 80% of which show up once; around 5% is in the top ten. The sequenced material came from PBMCs. These receptors all come from a man between 18 and 35 years old in good health and CMV-seronegative. Each CDR3 is given with its conserved first and last residue. The D gene is left open where the match is weak. A clone size is listed for some rows: how often the clone was seen (once, few, many), or a class if it is expanded.

d_call: .
v_call: TRBV18
j_call: TRBJ2-7
clone_size: .
cdr3_aa: CASSRDTYEQYF
cdr3_nt: TGTGCCAGCTCACGGGACACCTACGAGCAGTACTTC

d_call: .
v_call: TRBV6-5
j_call: TRBJ2-7
clone_size: few
cdr3_aa: CASSGPGGRAF
cdr3_nt: TGTGCCAGCAGTGGCCCAGGAGGGCGGGCCTTC

d_call: TRBD1
v_call: TRBV2
j_call: TRBJ1-6
clone_size: few
cdr3_aa: CARRTGEDNSPLHF
cdr3_nt: TGTGCCAGGCGGACAGGCGAAGATAATTCACCCCTCCACTTT

d_call: .
v_call: TRBV2
j_call: TRBJ1-4
clone_size: .
cdr3_aa: CASSGQGGPGTNEKLFF
cdr3_nt: TGTGCCAGCAGTGGGCAGGGTGGACCTGGAACTAATGAAAAACTGTTTTTT

d_call: TRBD1
v_call: TRBV2
j_call: TRBJ1-5
clone_size: once
cdr3_aa: CASTKGQEDQPQHF
cdr3_nt: TGTGCCAGCACTAAGGGACAGGAGGACCAGCCCCAGCATTTT

d_call: .
v_call: TRBV10-1
j_call: TRBJ2-1
clone_size: .
cdr3_aa: CASSEIAGEQFF
cdr3_nt: TGCGCCAGCAGTGAAATAGCTGGTGAGCAGTTCTTC

d_call: .
v_call: TRBV19
j_call: TRBJ1-2
clone_size: .
cdr3_aa: CASSIGEGHTF
cdr3_nt: TGTGCCAGTAGTATTGGAGAGGGTCACACCTTC

d_call: .
v_call: TRBV5-6
j_call: TRBJ1-1
clone_size: .
cdr3_aa: CASSSTGRNTEAFF
cdr3_nt: TGTGCCAGCAGCTCAACGGGGAGGAACACTGAAGCTTTCTTT

d_call: TRBD2
v_call: TRBV6-5
j_call: TRBJ2-2
clone_size: .
cdr3_aa: CASSYGLAGVGELFF
cdr3_nt: TGTGCCAGCAGTTACGGACTAGCGGGAGTCGGGGAGCTGTTTTTT

d_call: TRBD1
v_call: TRBV12-5
j_call: TRBJ1-5
clone_size: .
cdr3_aa: CASARQGYQPQHF
cdr3_nt: TGTGCTAGTGCCCGACAGGGGTATCAGCCCCAGCATTTT

d_call: TRBD1
v_call: TRBV2
j_call: TRBJ1-1
clone_size: .
cdr3_aa: CASKRGDSTWNTEAFF
cdr3_nt: TGTGCCAGCAAAAGGGGGGACAGTACTTGGAACACTGAAGCTTTCTTT

d_call: TRBD2
v_call: TRBV9
j_call: TRBJ2-2
clone_size: .
cdr3_aa: CASSATSANTGELFF
cdr3_nt: TGTGCCAGCAGCGCGACTAGCGCGAACACCGGGGAGCTGTTTTTT

d_call: .
v_call: TRBV5-1
j_call: TRBJ1-6
clone_size: .
cdr3_aa: CASSNQQGRESPLHF
cdr3_nt: TGCGCCAGCAGCAACCAGCAGGGGCGTGAGTCACCCCTCCACTTT

d_call: TRBD1
v_call: TRBV30
j_call: TRBJ1-5
clone_size: .
cdr3_aa: CAWSNRGAYNQPQHF
cdr3_nt: TGTGCCTGGAGTAACAGGGGGGCCTACAATCAGCCCCAGCATTTT

d_call: TRBD1
v_call: TRBV25-1
j_call: TRBJ2-3
clone_size: .
cdr3_aa: CASSEYRTGGTDTQYF
cdr3_nt: TGTGCCAGCAGTGAATACCGGACAGGGGGCACAGATACGCAGTATTTT

d_call: .
v_call: TRBV13
j_call: TRBJ2-1
clone_size: .
cdr3_aa: CASSLGRGSYNEQFF
cdr3_nt: TGTGCCAGCAGCTTAGGCAGGGGATCCTACAATGAGCAGTTCTTC

d_call: .
v_call: TRBV27
j_call: TRBJ1-6
clone_size: .
cdr3_aa: CASNHGHVNSPLHF
cdr3_nt: TGTGCCAGCAATCATGGACACGTAAATTCACCCCTCCACTTT

d_call: .
v_call: TRBV7-2
j_call: TRBJ2-2
clone_size: few
cdr3_aa: CASSFRGSYGGELFF
cdr3_nt: TGTGCCAGCAGCTTTCGGGGGTCCTATGGCGGGGAGCTGTTTTTT

d_call: .
v_call: TRBV11-3
j_call: TRBJ2-7
clone_size: .
cdr3_aa: CASSGAGQEQYF
cdr3_nt: TGTGCCAGCAGCGGGGCGGGGCAAGAGCAGTACTTC

d_call: TRBD1
v_call: TRBV7-9
j_call: TRBJ1-1
clone_size: few
cdr3_aa: CASSLGQGLSGNTEAFF
cdr3_nt: TGTGCCAGCAGCTTAGGACAGGGCCTATCGGGTAACACTGAAGCTTTCTTT

d_call: TRBD2
v_call: TRBV7-3
j_call: TRBJ2-3
clone_size: .
cdr3_aa: CASSRTSGGADTQYF
cdr3_nt: TGTGCCAGCAGCAGGACTAGCGGGGGGGCAGATACGCAGTATTTT

d_call: .
v_call: TRBV28
j_call: TRBJ1-2
clone_size: .
cdr3_aa: CASSPGYGYTF
cdr3_nt: TGTGCCAGCAGTCCAGGCTATGGCTACACCTTC

d_call: TRBD1
v_call: TRBV19
j_call: TRBJ1-5
clone_size: once
cdr3_aa: CASSKSDRDQPQHF
cdr3_nt: TGTGCCAGTAGTAAATCGGACAGGGATCAGCCCCAGCATTTT

d_call: .
v_call: TRBV30
j_call: TRBJ2-2
clone_size: .
cdr3_aa: CAWSAGYNTGELFF
cdr3_nt: TGTGCCTGGAGTGCGGGTTACAACACCGGGGAGCTGTTTTTT

d_call: .
v_call: TRBV6-6
j_call: TRBJ1-1
clone_size: .
cdr3_aa: CASSYSARDTEAFF
cdr3_nt: TGTGCCAGCAGTTACTCAGCCAGGGACACTGAAGCTTTCTTT

d_call: .
v_call: TRBV19
j_call: TRBJ1-1
clone_size: .
cdr3_aa: CASSMWAGNTEAFF
cdr3_nt: TGTGCCAGTAGTATGTGGGCGGGGAACACTGAAGCTTTCTTT

d_call: .
v_call: TRBV7-8
j_call: TRBJ2-7
clone_size: .
cdr3_aa: CASSFSQISYEQYF
cdr3_nt: TGTGCCAGCAGCTTTAGCCAGATCTCCTACGAGCAGTACTTC

d_call: .
v_call: TRBV7-9
j_call: TRBJ1-5
clone_size: few
cdr3_aa: CASSRDTLNQPQHF
cdr3_nt: TGTGCCAGCTCCCGGGACACCTTGAATCAGCCCCAGCATTTT

d_call: TRBD1
v_call: TRBV18
j_call: TRBJ2-7
clone_size: .
cdr3_aa: CASSPLTGTGVEQYF
cdr3_nt: TGTGCCAGCTCACCACTCACCGGGACAGGGGTCGAGCAGTACTTC

d_call: TRBD1
v_call: TRBV4-1
j_call: TRBJ1-2
clone_size: .
cdr3_aa: CASSPTGVRGYTF
cdr3_nt: TGCGCCAGCAGCCCGACAGGGGTGCGGGGCTACACCTTC

d_call: .
v_call: TRBV7-8
j_call: TRBJ2-7
clone_size: .
cdr3_aa: CASSLGREAYEQYF
cdr3_nt: TGTGCCAGCAGCTTAGGTCGCGAAGCCTACGAGCAGTACTTC

d_call: TRBD2
v_call: TRBV7-2
j_call: TRBJ2-7
clone_size: .
cdr3_aa: CASSLSSLVILAGVGEQYF
cdr3_nt: TGTGCCAGCAGCTTAAGCTCCTTGGTGATACTAGCGGGAGTAGGCGAGCAGTACTTC

d_call: TRBD1
v_call: TRBV7-9
j_call: TRBJ2-2
clone_size: .
cdr3_aa: CASSSNRGQTTGELFF
cdr3_nt: TGTGCCAGCAGCTCCAACAGGGGGCAAACCACCGGGGAGCTGTTTTTT

d_call: .
v_call: TRBV4-1
j_call: TRBJ1-2
clone_size: .
cdr3_aa: CASSQDSFATGVPLNGYTF
cdr3_nt: TGCGCCAGCAGCCAAGATTCGTTCGCGACGGGAGTTCCTCTGAATGGCTACACCTTC

d_call: .
v_call: TRBV2
j_call: TRBJ1-5
clone_size: .
cdr3_aa: CASSVLDTGNQPQHF
cdr3_nt: TGTGCCAGCAGTGTTTTGGACACAGGCAATCAGCCCCAGCATTTT

d_call: TRBD2
v_call: TRBV14
j_call: TRBJ2-5
clone_size: .
cdr3_aa: CASSQGLAGRRPQETQYF
cdr3_nt: TGTGCCAGCAGCCAAGGGCTAGCGGGGAGGAGACCCCAAGAGACCCAGTACTTC